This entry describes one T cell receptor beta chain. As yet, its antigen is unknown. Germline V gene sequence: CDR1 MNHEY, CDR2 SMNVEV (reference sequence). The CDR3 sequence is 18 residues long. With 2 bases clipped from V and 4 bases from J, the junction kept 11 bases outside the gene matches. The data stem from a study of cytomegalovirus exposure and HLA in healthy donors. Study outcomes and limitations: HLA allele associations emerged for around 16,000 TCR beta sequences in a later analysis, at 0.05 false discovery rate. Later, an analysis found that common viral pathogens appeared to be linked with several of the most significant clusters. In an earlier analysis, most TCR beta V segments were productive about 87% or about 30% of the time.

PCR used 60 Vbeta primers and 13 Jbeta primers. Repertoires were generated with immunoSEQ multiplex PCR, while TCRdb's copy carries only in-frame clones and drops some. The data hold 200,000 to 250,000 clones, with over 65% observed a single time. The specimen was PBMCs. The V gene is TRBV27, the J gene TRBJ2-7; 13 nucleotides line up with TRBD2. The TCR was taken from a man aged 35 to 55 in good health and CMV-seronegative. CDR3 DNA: TGTGCCAGCAGTTTACCCACACCCGGGACTAGCGGGAAGTACGAGCAGTACTTC. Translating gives CASSLPTPGTSGKYEQYF.